This T cell receptor (beta chain) was captured in a study of T cell responses to AZD1222 COVID-19 vaccine. Whole-study results and caveats: After two AZD1222 doses, spike-specific TCR breadth and depth rose versus day 0. Seropositive at baseline were only five or six AZD1222 recipients.

Germline values: CDR1 SNHLY, CDR2 FYNNEI. This CDR3 spans 14 amino acids. V gave up 9 bases and J gave up 0 bases; unmatched junction bases: 8. About this clone itself: Its antigen is unknown.

Generated by immunoSEQ multiplex PCR, the TCRdb table keeps only in-frame clones and is missing some. Among some 170,000 clones listed, around 90% were seen once. The V and J genes are TRBV2 and TRBJ2-7; the match to TRBD2 covers 7 bases. This sample comprised peripheral blood, obtained on day 0 of AZD1222 vaccination. This clonotype originated in an adult in good health. CDR3 in DNA: TGTGCCAGTCGGGAGGCTACGAGCTCCTACGAGCAGTACTTC. Its translation is CASREATSSYEQYF. Full variable domain (missing parts from reference TRBV2 and TRBJ2-7): EPEVTQTPSHQVTQMGQEVILRCVPISNHLYFYWYRQILGQKVEFLVSFYNNEISEKSEIFDDQFSVERPDGSNFTLKIRSTKLEDSAMYFCASREATSSYEQYFGPGTRLTVT.